This T cell receptor beta chain was sequenced during a study of radiotherapy plus CTLA-4 blockade in lung cancer. At the level of the study: Among enrolled patients, over 15% responded and about 30% achieved disease control. Study-level points and caveats: Some TCR clones had been derived from tumors. These clones expanded in peripheral blood after radiotherapy plus ipilimumab.

Comments on this clone: Its antigen is unidentified.

This CDR3 comprises 16 residues. Looked up from germline, CDR1 is SEHNR and CDR2 is FQNEAQ (reference sequence). V was pared by 1 base and J by 0 bases, with 1 base of the junction left unmatched. TCRdb keeps only in-frame clones here, not all; method: immunoSEQ multiplex PCR. The sample comprises some 90,000 clones, around 83% of which are singletons, and 0.75% to 0.95% rests with the top ten. This clonotype originated in a human donor with non-small cell lung cancer who had stable disease on radiotherapy plus ipilimumab. The chain is built from TRBV7-9 and TRBJ2-7; 12 nucleotides line up with TRBD2. This sample comprised peripheral blood, obtained from a patient treated with radiotherapy plus ipilimumab. Here the CDR3 DNA reads TGTGCCAGCAGCTTAGGGACTAGCGGGACCTCCTACGAGCAGTACTTC. Translating gives CASSLGTSGTSYEQYF.